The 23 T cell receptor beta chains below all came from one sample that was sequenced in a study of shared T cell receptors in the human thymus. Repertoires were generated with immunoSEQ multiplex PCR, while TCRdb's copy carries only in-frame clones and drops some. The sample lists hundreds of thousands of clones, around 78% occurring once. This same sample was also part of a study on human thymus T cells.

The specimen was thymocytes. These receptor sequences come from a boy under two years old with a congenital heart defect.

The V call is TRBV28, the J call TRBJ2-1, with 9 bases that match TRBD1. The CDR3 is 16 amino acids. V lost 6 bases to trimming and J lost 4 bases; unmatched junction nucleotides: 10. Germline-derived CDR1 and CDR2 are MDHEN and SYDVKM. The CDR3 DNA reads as TGTGCCAGCAGCGCTATCACAGGGGGCTTTTACAATGAGCAGTTCTTC. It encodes CASSAITGGFYNEQFF. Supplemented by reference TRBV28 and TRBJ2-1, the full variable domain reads DVKVTQSSRYLVKRTGEKVFLECVQDMDHENMFWYRQDPGLGLRLIYFSYDVKMKEKGDIPEGYSVSREKKERFSLILESASTNQTSMYLCASSAITGGFYNEQFFGPGTRLTVL.

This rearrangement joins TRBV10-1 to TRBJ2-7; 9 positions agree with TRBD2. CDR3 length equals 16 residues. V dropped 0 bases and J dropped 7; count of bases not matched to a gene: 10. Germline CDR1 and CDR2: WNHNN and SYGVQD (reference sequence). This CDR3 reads CASSESAAGGVNEQYF. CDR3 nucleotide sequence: TGCGCCAGCAGTGAGTCGGCGGCGGGAGGGGTTAATGAGCAGTACTTC.

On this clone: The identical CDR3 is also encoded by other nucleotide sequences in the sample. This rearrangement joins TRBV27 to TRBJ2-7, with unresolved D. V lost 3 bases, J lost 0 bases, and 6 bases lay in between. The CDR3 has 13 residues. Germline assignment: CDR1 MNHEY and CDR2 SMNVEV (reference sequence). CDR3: CASSFSGSYEQYF. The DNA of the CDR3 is TGTGCCAGCAGTTTCTCCGGCTCCTACGAGCAGTACTTC.

As DNA, the CDR3 is TGTGCCACCAGCAGAGCACCGGGACAGGGCCAGCATTTT. Protein product: CATSRAPGQGQHF. This chain joins TRBV15 and TRBJ1-5, with 9 bases lining up with TRBD1. Trimming cost V 1 base and J 12 bases; bases outside gene matches: 4. The germline gives CDR1 LNHNV, CDR2 YYDKDF (reference sequence). The CDR3 contains 13 residues.

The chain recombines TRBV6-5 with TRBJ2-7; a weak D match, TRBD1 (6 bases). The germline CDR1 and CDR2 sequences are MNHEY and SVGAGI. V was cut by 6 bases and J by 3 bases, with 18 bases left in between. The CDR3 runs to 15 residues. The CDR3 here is CASSYDRTDLYEQYF. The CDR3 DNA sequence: TGTGCCAGCAGCTATGACAGGACTGACCTCTACGAGCAGTACTTC.

CDR3 protein: CASAAQGQGAKQYF. The CDR3 DNA is TGTGCTAGTGCCGCTCAAGGACAGGGGGCCAAGCAGTACTTC. The J gene is TRBJ2-7, the V gene TRBV12-5; 11 bases are shared with TRBD1. This CDR3 has 14 residues. CDR1 LGHNT and CDR2 FRNRAP come from the germline V gene. Trimming at V came to 7 bases and at J to 8 bases, leaving 10 bases not matched to a gene.

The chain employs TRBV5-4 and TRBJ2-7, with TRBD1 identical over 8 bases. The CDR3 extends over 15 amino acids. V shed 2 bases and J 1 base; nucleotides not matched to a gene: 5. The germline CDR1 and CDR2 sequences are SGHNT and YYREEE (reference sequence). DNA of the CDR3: TGTGCCAGCAGCTTACAGGGGGAAAGGTCCTACGAGCAGTACTTC. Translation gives CASSLQGERSYEQYF.

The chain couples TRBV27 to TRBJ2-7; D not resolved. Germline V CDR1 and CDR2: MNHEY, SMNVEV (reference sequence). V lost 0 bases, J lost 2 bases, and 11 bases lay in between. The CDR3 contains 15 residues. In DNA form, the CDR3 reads TGTGCCAGCAGTTTATCGCAGGTTTCCACCTACGAGCAGTACTTC. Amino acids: CASSLSQVSTYEQYF.

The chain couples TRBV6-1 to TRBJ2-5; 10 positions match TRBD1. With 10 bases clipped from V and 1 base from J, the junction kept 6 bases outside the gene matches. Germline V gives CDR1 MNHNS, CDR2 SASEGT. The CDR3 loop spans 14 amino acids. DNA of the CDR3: TGTGCCACCCAGGACAGGGGGGGCCAAGAGACCCAGTACTTC. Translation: CATQDRGGQETQYF.

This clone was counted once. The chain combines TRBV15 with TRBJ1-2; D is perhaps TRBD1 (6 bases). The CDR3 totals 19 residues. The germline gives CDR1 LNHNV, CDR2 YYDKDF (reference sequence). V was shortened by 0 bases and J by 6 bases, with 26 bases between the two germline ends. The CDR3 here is CATSRDGNREGFRSDGYTF. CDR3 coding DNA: TGTGCCACCAGCAGAGATGGGAACAGGGAGGGTTTCCGATCGGATGGCTACACCTTC. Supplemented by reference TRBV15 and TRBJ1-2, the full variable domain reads DAMVIQNPRYQVTQFGKPVTLSCSQTLNHNVMYWYQQKSSQAPKLLFHYYDKDFNNEADTPDNFQSRRPNTSFCFLDIRSPGLGDTAMYLCATSRDGNREGFRSDGYTFGSGTRLTVV.

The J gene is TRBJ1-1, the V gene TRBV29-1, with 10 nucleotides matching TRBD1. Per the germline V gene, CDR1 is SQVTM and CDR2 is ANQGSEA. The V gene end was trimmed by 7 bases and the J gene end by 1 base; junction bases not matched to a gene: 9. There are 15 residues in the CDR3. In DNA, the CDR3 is TGCAGCGGCGACAGGGGGCGTGAACCGAACACTGAAGCTTTCTTT. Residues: CSGDRGREPNTEAFF. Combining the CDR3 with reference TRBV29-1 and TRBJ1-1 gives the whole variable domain SAVISQKPSRDICQRGTSLTIQCQVDSQVTMMFWYRQQPGQSLTLIATANQGSEATYESGFVIDKFPISRPNLTFSTLTVSNMSPEDSSIYLCSGDRGREPNTEAFFGQGTRLTVV.

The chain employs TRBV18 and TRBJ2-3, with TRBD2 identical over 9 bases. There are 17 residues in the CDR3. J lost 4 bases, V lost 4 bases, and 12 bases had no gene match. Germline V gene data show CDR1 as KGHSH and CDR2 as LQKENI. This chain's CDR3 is CASSQPGLAHLADTQYF. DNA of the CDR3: TGTGCCAGCTCACAACCGGGACTAGCCCACTTGGCAGATACGCAGTATTTT.

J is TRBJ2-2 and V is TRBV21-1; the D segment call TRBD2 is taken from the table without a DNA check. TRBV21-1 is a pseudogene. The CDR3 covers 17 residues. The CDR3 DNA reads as TGTGCCAGCAGCAAAAGTAGCGGGACAAAGAACACCGGGGAGCTGTTTTTT. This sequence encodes CASSKSSGTKNTGELFF.

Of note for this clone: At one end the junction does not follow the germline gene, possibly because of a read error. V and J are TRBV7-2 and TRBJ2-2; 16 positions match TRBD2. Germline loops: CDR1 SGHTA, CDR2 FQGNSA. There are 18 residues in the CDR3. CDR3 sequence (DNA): TGTGCCAGCAGCCCGGGACTAGCGGGAGGGCCGAATACCGGGGAGCTGTTTTTT. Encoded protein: CASSPGLAGGPNTGELFF.

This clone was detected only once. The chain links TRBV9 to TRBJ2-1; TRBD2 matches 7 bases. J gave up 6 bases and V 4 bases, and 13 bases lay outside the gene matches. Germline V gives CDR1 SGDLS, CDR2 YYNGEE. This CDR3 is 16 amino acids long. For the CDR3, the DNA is TGTGCCAGCAGCTCTTTGACTAGCCGAGTACGCAATGAGCAGTTCTTC. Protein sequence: CASSSLTSRVRNEQFF.

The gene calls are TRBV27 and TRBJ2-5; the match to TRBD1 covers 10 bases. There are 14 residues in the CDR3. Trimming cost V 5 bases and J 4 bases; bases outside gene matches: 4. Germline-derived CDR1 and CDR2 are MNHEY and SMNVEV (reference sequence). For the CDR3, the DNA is TGTGCCAGCAGTAACGACAGGGGGCCAGAGACCCAGTACTTC. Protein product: CASSNDRGPETQYF.

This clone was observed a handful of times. DNA of the CDR3: TGTGCCAGCAGCCAAGCCAGGGAAGACTATGGCTACACCTTC. This encodes CASSQAREDYGYTF. The J gene is TRBJ1-2, the V gene TRBV14; D may be TRBD1 (5 bases). Per the germline V gene, CDR1 is SGHDN and CDR2 is FVKESK. The CDR3 extends over 14 amino acids. Trimming took 1 base from V and 3 from J, leaving 9 bases between them.

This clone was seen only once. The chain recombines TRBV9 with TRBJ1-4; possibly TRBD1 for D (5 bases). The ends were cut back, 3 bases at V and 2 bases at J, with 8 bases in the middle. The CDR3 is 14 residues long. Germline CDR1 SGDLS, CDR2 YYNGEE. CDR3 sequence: CASSGQRTNEKLFF. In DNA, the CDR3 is TGTGCCAGCAGCGGACAGAGGACTAATGAAAAACTGTTTTTT.

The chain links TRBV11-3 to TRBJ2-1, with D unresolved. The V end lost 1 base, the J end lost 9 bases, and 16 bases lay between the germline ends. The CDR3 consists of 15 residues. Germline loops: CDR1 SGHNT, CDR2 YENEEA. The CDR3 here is CASSLGEQARCEQFF. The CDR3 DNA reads TGTGCCAGCAGCTTAGGAGAACAAGCGAGGTGTGAGCAGTTCTTC.

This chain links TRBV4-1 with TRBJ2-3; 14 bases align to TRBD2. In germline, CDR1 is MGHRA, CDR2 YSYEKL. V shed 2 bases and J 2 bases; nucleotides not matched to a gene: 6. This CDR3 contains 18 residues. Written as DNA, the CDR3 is TGCGCCAGCAGCCAAAGCCGACTAGCGGGAGGGCACACAGATACGCAGTATTTT. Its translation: CASSQSRLAGGHTDTQYF.

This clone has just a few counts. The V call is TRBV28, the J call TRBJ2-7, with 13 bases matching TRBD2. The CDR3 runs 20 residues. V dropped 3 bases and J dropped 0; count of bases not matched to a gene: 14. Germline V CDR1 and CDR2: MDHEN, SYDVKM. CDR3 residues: CASSFYSPGLAGVGSYEQYF. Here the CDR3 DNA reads TGTGCCAGCAGTTTTTACAGCCCCGGACTAGCGGGAGTAGGCTCCTACGAGCAGTACTTC.

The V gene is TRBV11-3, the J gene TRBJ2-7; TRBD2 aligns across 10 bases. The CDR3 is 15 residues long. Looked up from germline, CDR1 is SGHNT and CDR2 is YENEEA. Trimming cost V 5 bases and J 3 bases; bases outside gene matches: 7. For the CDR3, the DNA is TGTGCCAGCAGCCTCGGACTAGCGGATTTCTACGAGCAGTACTTC. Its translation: CASSLGLADFYEQYF.

CDR3 residues: CASSLGAQPQHF. The DNA for the CDR3 is TGTGCCAGCAGTTTGGGGGCCCAGCCCCAGCATTTT. This chain links TRBV28 with TRBJ1-5; possibly TRBD1 for D (6 bases). The CDR3 runs to 12 residues. Germline values: CDR1 MDHEN, CDR2 SYDVKM. V shed 3 bases and J shed 7 bases, with 7 bases lying between them.